One and the same sample provided the 24 T cell receptor beta chains below, sequenced in a study of CD8 T cells in ankylosing spondylitis. Whole-study findings and limits: Apparently characteristic of ankylosing spondylitis blood was a TCR beta motif (fewer than 10 highly homologous variants).

TCRdb called the 5' RACE reads again in MiXCR, with one record for every CDR3 protein. The sample yields 650,000 to 800,000 distinct CDR3 sequences, around 20% seen once. The antigens for these receptors are not known. Sample: blood, either unsorted or a sorted T cell fraction (not recorded which). These TCRs come from a male donor with ankylosing spondylitis.

This clonotype turned up a few times. V and J are TRBV7-9 and TRBJ2-2, with D unresolved. V was pared by 1 base and J by 1 base, with 7 bases between. The length of the CDR3 is 15 residues. CDR1 SEHNR and CDR2 FQNEAQ come from the germline V gene (reference sequence). CDR3 region: CASSLEGRNTGELFF. The CDR3 DNA reads TGTGCCAGCAGCTTAGAGGGTCGGAACACCGGGGAGCTGTTTTTT. The full variable domain, its missing parts supplied by reference TRBV7-9 and TRBJ2-2, is DTGVSQNPRHKITKRGQNVTFRCDPISEHNRLYWYRQTLGQGPEFLTYFQNEAQLEKSRLLSDRFSAERPKGSFSTLEIQRTEQGDSAMYLCASSLEGRNTGELFFGEGSRLTVL.

This clonotype was seen a few times. The chain is built from TRBV7-2 and TRBJ1-5; a weak D match, TRBD1 (6 bases). Deletions cut 3 bases from V and 7 bases from J, with 13 bases between. Germline V gives CDR1 SGHTA, CDR2 FQGNSA. The CDR3 length is 14 residues. Here the CDR3 reads CASSFRGSGQPQHF. The CDR3 DNA is TGTGCCAGCAGCTTCAGGGGAAGCGGGCAGCCCCAGCATTTT. Using reference TRBV7-2 and TRBJ1-5 for the parts outside the CDR3, the full variable domain is GAGVSQSPSNKVTEKGKDVELRCDPISGHTALYWYRQSLGQGLEFLIYFQGNSAPDKSGLPSDRFSAERTGGSVSTLTIQRTQQEDSAVYLCASSFRGSGQPQHFGDGTRLSIL.

This clonotype was observed a few times. At one boundary the junction diverges from the germline segment, which might be a read error. The J gene is TRBJ2-4, the V gene TRBV2; D may be TRBD1 (5 bases). From germline, CDR1 is SNHLY and CDR2 FYNNEI. The CDR3 consists of 15 residues. The CDR3 DNA reads as TGTGCCAGCAATGAACTGGGGCTAGCCAAAAACATTCAGTACTTC. Translation gives CASNELGLAKNIQYF.

The gene calls are TRBV9 and TRBJ2-6; 8 bases fit TRBD2. This CDR3 is 17 amino acids long. The V gene's germline CDR1 is SGDLS and CDR2 YYNGEE. V was clipped by 1 base and J by 3 bases; unmatched bases: 6. CDR3: CASSVNTGGDGANVLTF. DNA for the CDR3: TGTGCCAGCAGCGTAAACACGGGAGGGGATGGGGCCAACGTCCTGACTTTC. The whole variable domain, filled in from reference TRBV9 and TRBJ2-6, reads DSGVTQTPKHLITATGQRVTLRCSPRSGDLSVYWYQQSLDQGLQFLIQYYNGEERAKGNILERFSAQQFPDLHSELNLSSLELGDSALYFCASSVNTGGDGANVLTFGAGSRLTVL.

This chain joins TRBV6-1 and TRBJ2-1, with 9 positions matching TRBD2. J was trimmed by 5 bases and V by 2 bases; bases with no gene match: 4. Germline values: CDR1 MNHNS, CDR2 SASEGT. The CDR3 sequence is 15 residues long. The CDR3 DNA reads as TGTGCCAGCAGTGAAATCGCGGGGGGGCACAATGAGCAGTTCTTC. Translated: CASSEIAGGHNEQFF.

This clonotype was observed a handful of times. J is TRBJ2-1 and V is TRBV5-1; either TRBD1 or TRBD2 may supply D (7 bases each). In germline, CDR1 is SGHRS, CDR2 YFSETQ. V was trimmed by 3 bases and J by 1 base, leaving 23 bases between them. This CDR3 contains 19 residues. CDR3 coding DNA: TGCGCCAGCAGCTCGAGAGGGGGGGTCGACAGGGCTTCCTACAATGAGCAGTTCTTC. Protein sequence: CASSSRGGVDRASYNEQFF.

This chain uses TRBV27 with TRBJ2-7, with 9 positions matching TRBD2. Germline V CDR1 and CDR2: MNHEY, SMNVEV (reference sequence). The CDR3 spans 14 residues. With V trimmed by 8 bases and J by 6 bases, 11 bases remained unmatched. CDR3 sequence (DNA): TGTGCCAGCGGTGCGGGAGGGCCCAAAAGCGAGCAGTACTTC. Translated, it gives CASGAGGPKSEQYF.

The chain couples TRBV5-1 to TRBJ1-5; D not resolved. The CDR3 is 14 residues long. V was cut by 3 bases and J by 4 bases, with 11 bases left in between. Germline V gives CDR1 SGHRS, CDR2 YFSETQ. CDR3 bases: TGCGCCAGCAGCTCCGAGGGCCTTAATCAGCCCCAGCATTTT. It specifies CASSSEGLNQPQHF.

This clonotype showed up many times. The chain employs TRBV10-3 and TRBJ2-1; D remains unclear. The ends were cut back, 6 bases at V and 4 bases at J, with 13 bases in the middle. The CDR3 consists of 14 residues. Germline CDR1 is ENHRY and CDR2 is SYGVKD. CDR3 DNA sequence: TGTGCCATCAGGGGGTCGTTGGGGTACAATGAGCAGTTCTTC. This sequence encodes CAIRGSLGYNEQFF.

This clonotype appeared a few times. The chain couples TRBV15 to TRBJ2-3, with D possibly called TRBD1 or TRBD2 (5 bases each). The CDR3 is 15 residues long. V dropped 1 base and J dropped 2 bases, with 10 bases sitting between them. Germline assignment: CDR1 LNHNV and CDR2 YYDKDF (reference sequence). The CDR3 reads CATSRVPGTTDTQYF. The DNA of the CDR3 is TGTGCCACCAGCAGAGTCCCAGGGACCACAGATACGCAGTATTTT.

This clonotype was detected only a few times. This sequence joins TRBV4-1 and TRBJ2-7; D uncertain. V was clipped by 2 bases and J by 7 bases, with 12 bases between them. The CDR3 is 13 amino acids. Looked up from germline, CDR1 is MGHRA and CDR2 is YSYEKL. The CDR3 DNA reads TGCGCCAGCAGCCAAAACCCGGTGGGGGAGCAGTACTTC. Amino acid sequence: CASSQNPVGEQYF.

This clonotype was observed a handful of times. Mismatch with germline at one junction end may stem from a read error. The chain has TRBV7-7 and TRBJ2-2; TRBD1 might be the D (6 bases). Germline V gene data show CDR1 as SSHAT and CDR2 as FNYEAQ (reference sequence). The CDR3 contains 14 residues. The CDR3 is CASSPGAGPGELFF. CDR3 DNA sequence: TGTGCTAGCAGCCCAGGGGCAGGGCCCGGGGAGCTGTTTTTT.

This clonotype appeared many times. The chain is built from TRBV5-5 and TRBJ2-7, with D hard to call. The CDR3 extends over 13 amino acids. Between the trimmed V and J ends, which lost 0 bases and 0 bases, there was a span of 4 bases. Looked up from germline, CDR1 is SGHKS and CDR2 is YYEKEE (reference sequence). CDR3 amino acids: CASSLDLSYEQYF. The CDR3 DNA reads TGTGCCAGCAGCTTGGATCTCTCCTACGAGCAGTACTTC.

The gene calls are TRBV6-1 and TRBJ1-2; 7 bases line up with TRBD1. Germline V gene lookup returns CDR1 MNHNS and CDR2 SASEGT. The CDR3 sequence is 13 residues long. The V and J ends lost 4 bases and 7 bases, in that order; junction bases with no gene match: 6. The CDR3 DNA follows: TGTGCCAGCAGTGCAGTAGGGGGCAGTGGCTACACCTTC. Its protein is CASSAVGGSGYTF.

The V gene is TRBV27, the J gene TRBJ1-1, with TRBD1 matching over 10 bases. CDR3 length equals 15 residues. Germline CDR1 and CDR2: MNHEY and SMNVEV (reference sequence). After removal of 4 bases from V and 6 bases from J, the junction contained 8 bases not matched to a gene. CDR3 nucleotide sequence: TGTGCCAGCAGTTCCGACAGGGGGCGAAGGCCTGAAGCTTTCTTT. It is translated as CASSSDRGRRPEAFF.

This clonotype was observed at least ten times. The chain couples TRBV12-3 or TRBV12-4 to TRBJ2-5; 7 bases fit TRBD2. The CDR3 has 14 residues. V was pared by 7 bases and J by 4 bases, with 9 bases of the junction left unmatched. The CDR3 here is CASTSGGSLETQYF. The CDR3 region has the DNA TGTGCCAGCACTTCGGGAGGCTCCCTAGAGACCCAGTACTTC.

V and J are TRBV24-1 and TRBJ2-1, with 11 bases fitting TRBD2. Germline lookup yields CDR1 KGHDR and CDR2 SFDVKD. This CDR3 is built from 16 residues. J was trimmed by 8 bases and V by 5 bases; bases with no gene match: 10. In DNA form, the CDR3 reads TGTGCCACCAGTGCCCCAACTAGCGGGAGATTGGATGAGCAGTTCTTC. Translated, it gives CATSAPTSGRLDEQFF.

This clonotype was found a few times. CDR3 protein: CASSFTGAMAEAFF. CDR3 bases: TGCGCCAGCAGCTTCACCGGGGCCATGGCTGAAGCTTTCTTT. This chain links TRBV5-1 with TRBJ1-1, with D possibly being TRBD1 (5 bases). The germline CDR1 and CDR2 sequences are SGHRS and YFSETQ. The CDR3 spans 14 residues. The V and J ends lost 2 bases and 6 bases respectively, with 14 bases between them.

The gene calls are TRBV27 and TRBJ2-5; 13 bases align to TRBD2. This CDR3 region has 14 residues. Unmatched junction bases numbered 7, after V lost 3 bases and J lost 12 bases. CDR1 is MNHEY and CDR2 is SMNVEV in the germline V gene (reference sequence). This CDR3 is CASSLRLAGGREYF. CDR3 DNA sequence: TGTGCCAGCAGTTTGAGACTAGCGGGAGGAAGGGAGTACTTC.

The rearrangement links TRBV29-1 to TRBJ1-1, with D hard to call. Germline loops: CDR1 SQVTM, CDR2 ANQGSEA. V was shortened by 4 bases and J by 1 base, with 4 bases between the two germline ends. The length of the CDR3 is 11 residues. The CDR3: CSVGENTEAFF. The CDR3 DNA sequence: TGCAGCGTTGGGGAGAACACTGAAGCTTTCTTT.

This sequence joins TRBV25-1 and TRBJ1-1; D call uncertain. V was cut by 1 base and J by 0 bases, with 15 bases left in between. This CDR3 has 17 residues. Germline assignment: CDR1 MGHDK and CDR2 SYGVNS. This CDR3 is CASSELSVRGVNTEAFF. The CDR3 DNA is TGTGCCAGCAGTGAATTGTCAGTCCGGGGAGTGAACACTGAAGCTTTCTTT.

This clonotype appeared a few times. This chain joins TRBV4-1 and TRBJ2-1; 10 bases are a match to TRBD2. Unmatched junction bases numbered 7, after V lost 4 bases and J lost 4 bases. CDR3 size: 16 residues. Germline V gives CDR1 MGHRA, CDR2 YSYEKL. The CDR3 nucleotides read TGCGCCAGCAGCCGGCTAAGCGGGGGGGCGTACAATGAGCAGTTCTTC. Amino acid sequence: CASSRLSGGAYNEQFF.

This clonotype has a handful of counts. The chain recombines TRBV6-5 with TRBJ1-2; D is possibly TRBD1 (5 bases). Germline V gene sequence: CDR1 MNHEY, CDR2 SVGAGI. Deletions cut 1 base from V and 3 bases from J, with 9 bases between. The CDR3 runs to 14 residues. The CDR3 reads CASSYFTGDYGYTF. The CDR3 DNA reads as TGTGCCAGCAGTTACTTCACGGGGGACTATGGCTACACCTTC.

This clonotype was seen a handful of times. The V call is TRBV20-1, the J call TRBJ2-1; 12 bases agree with TRBD2. The V segment lost 2 bases and the J segment 3 bases; nucleotides outside the gene matches: 5. The germline V gene has CDR1 DFQATT and CDR2 SNEGSKA (reference sequence). This CDR3 contains 16 residues. In DNA, the CDR3 is TGCAGTGCTAGAAGGCTAGCGGGAGGGAACTACAATGAGCAGTTCTTC. Amino acids: CSARRLAGGNYNEQFF.